This TCR beta chain was profiled in a study of early T cells in non-severe SARS-CoV-2 infection. Study details: With bulk RNA from unsorted whole blood as input, sequencing yielded unpaired chains. Regarding the study as a whole: VDJdb matching skewed toward anti-spike CD8 responses, missing private and CD4 specificities.

The germline CDR1 and CDR2 sequences are SNHLY and FYNNEI. The length of the CDR3 is 16 residues. After removal of 4 bases from V and 6 bases from J, the junction contained 12 bases not matched to a gene. In its sample, this clonotype ranks as medium-sized. The target antigen is unknown. The protocol attached unique molecular identifiers to individual cDNA molecules. TCRdb processed the 5' RACE reads anew with MiXCR; each CDR3 protein has one entry. The table includes 25,000 to 30,000 distinct CDR3 sequences, roughly 4.2% detected once. This clonotype was sampled from an adult who was a healthcare worker with PCR-confirmed SARS-CoV-2 infection or an uninfected control (not recorded which). The J gene is TRBJ2-1, the V gene TRBV2; TRBD2 aligns across 7 bases. The specimen sequenced was whole blood. The CDR3 nucleotides read TGTGCCAGCAGTGTTTCTAGCGGAAGTAGAGCCAATGAGCAGTTCTTC. This encodes CASSVSSGSRANEQFF.